This T cell receptor (beta chain) was retrieved from a study of T cell repertoires in cytomegalovirus infection. CDR3 length: 13 residues. In germline, CDR1 is SNHLY, CDR2 FYNNEI. Trimming pared 7 bases from V and 3 bases from J, leaving 10 bases between. Study conclusions and caveats: The response measured ex vivo was dominated by TCR beta clonotypes (HLA-C-restricted and CMV-specific).

Of note for this clonotype: No antigen is known for it.

TCRdb re-called the reads through MiXCR, storing one row per CDR3 protein. The data show over 300,000 distinct CDR3 sequences, 15% to 20% seen once. The chain recombines TRBV2 with TRBJ1-5; no clear D. This TCR was recovered from a human donor in good health (CMV status not recorded). Some clones in this sample may be carry-over from other donors' samples. Sample: PBMCs. Written as DNA, the CDR3 is TGTGCCAGCAATTCCGAACACAATCAGCCCCAGCATTTT. Translation: CASNSEHNQPQHF.